A selection of T cell receptor beta chains follows, all from one sample in a study of blood T cell repertoires in COVID-19. The data were produced by immunoSEQ multiplex PCR, yet TCRdb's version contains in-frame clones alone and is incomplete. The sample lists 100,000 to 150,000 clones; around four fifths were seen once. The sequencing input was PBMCs or T cells enriched from blood (not recorded which). These receptors were collected from a man aged 40-50 years with acute COVID-19. Both conserved end residues are part of each CDR3. The D gene is left open where the match is weak. Clone size is not always given. Where it is, it says once, few, many or a class for expanded clones.

V gene,D gene,clone size,J gene,CDR3 protein,CDR3 DNA
TRBV3-1/TRBV3-2,.,.,TRBJ1-6,CASSPARGDNSPLHF,TGTGCCAGCAGCCCGGCTCGAGGAGATAATTCACCCCTCCACTTT
TRBV6-4,.,few,TRBJ2-2,CASSDSASDTGELFF,TGTGCCAGCAGTGACTCGGCTTCCGACACCGGGGAGCTGTTTTTT
TRBV18,.,.,TRBJ2-1,CASSPAYSSNTYNEQFF,TGTGCCAGCTCACCGGCCTATAGCTCCAACACTTACAATGAGCAGTTCTTC
TRBV6-5,.,many,TRBJ1-1,CASSPRTGNTEAFF,TGTGCCAGCTCCCCCCGAACAGGGAACACTGAAGCTTTCTTT
TRBV27,.,.,TRBJ2-3,CASSWSYQTDTQYF,TGTGCCAGCAGTTGGAGTTACCAGACAGATACGCAGTATTTT
TRBV11-3,TRBD1,.,TRBJ2-5,CASSPDRGKKTQYF,TGTGCCAGCAGCCCCGACAGGGGCAAGAAGACCCAGTACTTC
TRBV19,.,.,TRBJ1-2,CASSGTTGTSYTF,TGTGCCAGTAGTGGAACTACAGGGACGAGCTACACCTTC
TRBV19,TRBD1,once,TRBJ1-4,CASSPTGDFEKLFF,TGTGCCAGTTCTCCGACAGGGGATTTCGAAAAACTGTTTTTT
TRBV12-2,.,.,TRBJ2-1,CASRPGLAGGLPYNEQFF,TGTGCAAGTCGCCCGGGACTAGCGGGGGGCCTCCCCTACAATGAGCAGTTCTTC
TRBV5-1,.,.,TRBJ2-3,CASSLLGGATDTQYF,TGCGCCAGCAGCTTGCTCGGCGGGGCCACAGATACGCAGTATTTT
TRBV5-1,.,.,TRBJ2-1,CATQTWESDEQFF,TGCGCCACCCAGACGTGGGAGTCGGATGAGCAGTTCTTC
TRBV3-1/TRBV3-2,TRBD2,once,TRBJ2-3,CASSQSALAGGPTDTQYF,TGTGCCAGCAGCCAAAGCGCCCTAGCGGGGGGGCCCACAGATACGCAGTATTTT
TRBV5-5,.,once,TRBJ1-5,CASSRRTINQPQHF,TGTGCCAGCAGCCGACGGACTATCAATCAGCCCCAGCATTTT
TRBV7-6,.,few,TRBJ2-1,CASSSYNLGDNEQFF,TGTGCCAGCAGCTCTTACAACCTTGGAGACAATGAGCAGTTCTTC
TRBV6-6,.,.,TRBJ2-3,CASLRREAGTDTQYF,TGTGCCAGCCTAAGGAGGGAGGCGGGCACAGATACGCAGTATTTT
TRBV24-1,TRBD1,few,TRBJ2-7,CATSDLRGQGFYEQYF,TGTGCCACCAGTGATTTGAGAGGACAGGGATTCTACGAGCAGTACTTC
TRBV6-2/TRBV6-3,.,.,TRBJ2-5,CASSLDSPETQYF,TGTGCCAGCAGTCTTGACTCCCCAGAGACCCAGTACTTC
TRBV6-6,.,.,TRBJ2-1,CASSYEGGGQFF,TGTGCCAGCAGTTATGAAGGGGGGGGACAGTTCTTC
TRBV7-9,TRBD1,few,TRBJ1-2,CASSSSIGQGGYGYTF,TGTGCCAGCAGCTCGAGTATTGGACAGGGGGGATATGGCTACACCTTC
TRBV19,.,.,TRBJ1-5,CASSTRDGLMAQHF,TGTGCCAGTAGTACGCGGGACGGCCTAATGGCCCAGCATTTT
TRBV6-5,TRBD2,.,TRBJ2-3,CASGRLAGTDTQYF,TGTGCCAGCGGTCGACTAGCGGGGACAGATACGCAGTATTTT
TRBV5-5,TRBD1,.,TRBJ2-1,CASSLGQGSYNEQFF,TGTGCCAGCAGCTTGGGACAGGGGTCCTACAATGAGCAGTTCTTC
TRBV7-9,.,.,TRBJ1-5,CASSFSGGGQPQHF,TGTGCCAGCAGTTTTAGTGGTGGTGGTCAGCCCCAGCATTTT
TRBV6-2/TRBV6-3,.,.,TRBJ1-5,CASSYGAGPPQHF,TGTGCCAGCAGTTACGGGGCGGGGCCGCCCCAGCATTTT
TRBV11-2,.,.,TRBJ1-1,CASSPSGLDATEAFF,TGTGCCAGCAGCCCTTCCGGACTGGATGCCACTGAAGCTTTCTTT
TRBV7-2,.,once,TRBJ1-1,CASSPDMNTEAFF,TGTGCCAGCAGTCCCGACATGAACACTGAAGCTTTCTTT
TRBV5-5,.,.,TRBJ1-2,CASSLTQQDYGYTF,TGTGCCAGCAGCTTGACTCAACAGGACTATGGCTACACCTTC
TRBV14,TRBD2,.,TRBJ2-1,CASSQEGLAGVVEQFF,TGTGCCAGCAGCCAAGAGGGCCTAGCGGGAGTTGTTGAGCAGTTCTTC
TRBV3-1/TRBV3-2,.,.,TRBJ1-6,CASSPSEVNSPLHF,TGTGCCAGCAGCCCCTCCGAGGTGAATTCACCCCTCCACTTT